The 18 T cell receptor beta chains reported below all come from one sample, sequenced in a study of OX40 agonist ivuxolimab in advanced cancers. Library preparation employed the immunoSEQ multiplex PCR assay. TCRdb mirrors the immuneACCESS table, restricted to in-frame sequences. Some clones are absent from its copies; in checked studies, under half trace to an unresolved V gene, and the reason for the others is unknown. The table for this sample lists 70,000 to 85,000 clones; roughly 84% of them were counted only once. The ten most abundant clones make up roughly 2% of the sample. The sequences come from CD4+ or CD8+ T cells sorted from blood, collected in a trial of the OX40 agonist ivuxolimab. Receptors were obtained from an adult with an advanced solid tumor such as melanoma, head and neck, liver or kidney cancer.

CDR3 nucleotides: TGTGCCAGCAGTTACTCGAATCAGGGATCCGGGGAGCTGTTTTTT. Protein sequence: CASSYSNQGSGELFF. This chain joins TRBV6-6 and TRBJ2-2, with D possibly being TRBD1 (5 bases). This CDR3 region has 15 residues. The V gene's germline CDR1 is MNHNY and CDR2 SVGAGI (reference sequence). V lost 0 bases to trimming and J lost 6 bases, with 11 bases between them.

CDR3 coding DNA: TGTGCCAGCTCACCAGGGGGCGGAGAGACCCAGTACTTC. Its protein product is CASSPGGGETQYF. The genes are TRBV18 and TRBJ2-5; a weak D match, TRBD1 (6 bases). Trimming cost V 2 bases and J 4 bases, with 8 bases left between them. In germline, CDR1 is KGHSH, CDR2 LQKENI. The CDR3 loop spans 13 amino acids. The full variable domain, completed using reference TRBV18 and TRBJ2-5, is NAGVMQNPRHLVRRRGQEARLRCSPMKGHSHVYWYRQLPEEGLKFMVYLQKENIIDESGMPKERFSAEFPKEGPSILRIQQVVRGDSAAYFCASSPGGGETQYFGPGTRLLVL.

The V call is TRBV5-1, the J call TRBJ1-1; 8 bases match TRBD1. Germline V gene lookup returns CDR1 SGHRS and CDR2 YFSETQ. The CDR3 is 15 amino acids. The ends lost 4 bases at V and 6 bases at J; junction bases unmatched: 11. CDR3 bases: TGCGCCAGCAGCCCGGAAACGGACAGGGAAGCTGAAGCTTTCTTT. As protein: CASSPETDREAEAFF.

This clone was counted a single time. J is TRBJ2-1 and V is TRBV12-5; D is unresolved. CDR1 and CDR2 from the germline V gene are LGHNT and FRNRAP. The V end was cut by 2 bases, the J end by 3 bases, with 11 bases between. This CDR3 is 15 amino acids long. The CDR3 spells CASGLSSGLYNEQFF. CDR3 DNA sequence: TGTGCTAGTGGTTTGTCTTCGGGCCTCTACAATGAGCAGTTCTTC.

The chain carries TRBV15 and TRBJ2-2; 7 nucleotides match TRBD1. The CDR3 consists of 14 residues. Germline values: CDR1 LNHNV, CDR2 YYDKDF (reference sequence). Trimming took 6 bases from V and 8 from J; bases not matched to a gene: 9. CDR3: CATSFRQGRGELFF. The CDR3 DNA sequence: TGTGCCACCAGTTTTCGACAGGGTAGGGGGGAGCTGTTTTTT.

V gene TRBV9 combines with J gene TRBJ2-2, with D unresolved. Trimming pared 0 bases from V and 6 bases from J, leaving 6 bases between. CDR3 length: 13 amino acids. Germline V lookup: CDR1 SGDLS, CDR2 YYNGEE. Here the CDR3 reads CASSVGGPGELFF. The CDR3 nucleotides are TGTGCCAGCAGCGTAGGAGGCCCCGGGGAGCTGTTTTTT.

As regards this clone: Other DNA sequences in this sample translate to the same CDR3. The chain is built from TRBV30 and TRBJ1-2, with 8 bases identical to TRBD1. The CDR3 has 13 amino acids. V dropped 1 base and J dropped 8; count of bases not matched to a gene: 6. The germline CDR1 and CDR2 sequences are GTSNPN and SVGIG (reference sequence). The chain's CDR3 is CAWSGQGAGGYTF. In DNA, the CDR3 is TGTGCCTGGAGTGGGCAGGGGGCAGGGGGCTACACCTTC.

The chain has TRBV6-5 and TRBJ1-1; the D is unclear. This CDR3 is 13 amino acids long. The germline V gene has CDR1 MNHEY and CDR2 SVGAGI. V lost 7 bases to trimming and J lost 0 bases, with 9 bases between them. The CDR3 is CASTVGMNTEAFF. DNA for the CDR3: TGTGCCAGCACCGTCGGTATGAACACTGAAGCTTTCTTT.

The genes are TRBV27 and TRBJ2-2; 12 bases line up with TRBD2. Germline V CDR1 and CDR2: MNHEY, SMNVEV (reference sequence). With V trimmed by 3 bases and J by 5 bases, 7 bases remained unmatched. The CDR3 is 17 amino acids. CDR3 sequence: CASSFLLAGGRTGELFF. CDR3 DNA sequence: TGTGCCAGCAGTTTCCTACTAGCGGGGGGTAGGACCGGGGAGCTGTTTTTT.

The DNA for the CDR3 is TGTGCCAGTAGTAAGAGACAGGTTATCGTTTTTGATGAAAAACTGTTTTTT. Translation gives CASSKRQVIVFDEKLFF. The chain links TRBV19 to TRBJ1-4; maybe TRBD1 (6 bases). This CDR3 is 17 amino acids long. With 4 bases removed from V and 6 bases from J, the gap between germline ends came to 21 bases. Germline loops: CDR1 LNHDA, CDR2 SQIVND (reference sequence).

The V and J genes are TRBV28 and TRBJ1-2, with 7 positions matching TRBD1. With V trimmed by 6 bases and J by 2 bases, 3 bases remained unmatched. CDR1 is MDHEN, CDR2 SYDVKM, per germline. The CDR3 contains 13 residues. CDR3 coding DNA: TGTGCCAGCAGAAAACAGGGGAACTATGGCTACACCTTC. It specifies CASRKQGNYGYTF.

The chain couples TRBV28 to TRBJ2-5; a weak D match, TRBD2 (5 bases). Trimming removed 7 bases at V and 5 bases at J, with 23 bases between. CDR1 and CDR2 (germline): MDHEN, SYDVKM. The CDR3 is 16 amino acids. CDR3 sequence reads: CASTFRVDGRRETQYF. The CDR3 coding sequence is TGTGCCAGCACCTTTAGGGTGGACGGCCGGAGGGAGACCCAGTACTTC.

CDR3 sequence: CASRVSGGVNNEQFF. The CDR3 DNA follows: TGTGCCAGCAGGGTTAGCGGAGGGGTAAACAATGAGCAGTTCTTC. V is TRBV6-5 and J is TRBJ2-1, with D possibly TRBD2 on 6 matching bases. V dropped 6 bases and J dropped 5 bases, with 17 bases sitting between them. CDR1 and CDR2 (germline): MNHEY, SVGAGI. The CDR3 has 15 residues.

The chain uses TRBV7-9 and TRBJ2-1, with 9 bases lining up with TRBD1. The J segment lost 1 base and the V segment lost 5 bases, leaving 3 bases of the junction unmatched. This CDR3 has 15 residues. Germline lookup yields CDR1 SEHNR and CDR2 FQNEAQ (reference sequence). The CDR3 sequence is CASSRGQGSYNEQFF. CDR3 DNA: TGTGCCAGCAGCCGGGGACAGGGATCCTACAATGAGCAGTTCTTC.

The rearrangement joins TRBV15 to TRBJ2-1; possible D gene TRBD2, 5 bases. The CDR3 extends over 15 amino acids. The V end was cut by 1 base, the J end by 0 bases, with 7 bases between. CDR1 is LNHNV, CDR2 YYDKDF, per germline (reference sequence). CDR3 DNA sequence: TGTGCCACCAGCAGAGGTGGGAGCTCCTACAATGAGCAGTTCTTC. Amino acids: CATSRGGSSYNEQFF.

The V call is TRBV29-1, the J call TRBJ2-2; D not certain. Germline CDR1 is SQVTM and CDR2 is ANQGSEA. Trimming stripped 7 bases from V and 9 bases from J, with 15 bases between. CDR3 length: 12 residues. CDR3 amino acids: CSGLGRNRELFF. The CDR3, as DNA: TGCAGCGGCCTGGGCAGAAACAGGGAGCTGTTTTTT.

This clone showed up just a few times. The V and J genes are TRBV5-4 and TRBJ1-2, with D possibly being TRBD1 (5 bases). Germline assignment: CDR1 SGHNT and CDR2 YYREEE (reference sequence). The CDR3 runs to 15 residues. V lost 1 base, J lost 5 bases, and 15 bases lay in between. The CDR3, as DNA: TGTGCCAGCAGCTTGAGGGCAGGGCTACAATATGGCTACACCTTC. Its protein is CASSLRAGLQYGYTF.

CDR3 nucleotides: TGCAGCGTTTGGAAGGAGCAAAACACAGATACGCAGTATTTT. Amino acid sequence: CSVWKEQNTDTQYF. The gene calls are TRBV29-1 and TRBJ2-3; the D is unclear. Germline V CDR1 and CDR2: SQVTM, ANQGSEA. Trimming stripped 5 bases from V and 2 bases from J, with 14 bases between. CDR3 size: 14 residues.